This T cell receptor (beta chain) was sequenced during a study of T cell repertoires in cytomegalovirus infection. Overall study: Carrying CMV and the relevant HLA type showed in public TCR beta signatures.

The germline V gene encodes CDR1 SGHRS and CDR2 YFSETQ. The V gene lost 2 bases and the J gene lost 2 bases, with 10 bases spanning the gap. The CDR3 sequence is 14 residues long. This clonotype has at least ten counts. The antigen remains undetermined. TCRdb passed the reads through MiXCR, listing each CDR3 protein once. The sample holds hundreds of thousands of distinct CDR3 sequences, roughly 31% seen once. The chain joins TRBV5-1 to TRBJ1-1; D is possibly TRBD1 (6 bases). This clonotype was obtained from a human donor in good health (CMV status not recorded). Some clones in this sample may be carry-over from other donors' samples. The sample here was cultured CD8+ T cells from PBMCs, taken from culture after CMV antigen stimulation. CDR3 residues: CASSLRDTNTEAFF. The CDR3 DNA reads TGCGCCAGCAGCTTAAGGGACACCAACACTGAAGCTTTCTTT. Using reference TRBV5-1 and TRBJ1-1 for the parts outside the CDR3, the full variable domain is KAGVTQTPRYLIKTRGQQVTLSCSPISGHRSVSWYQQTPGQGLQFLFEYFSETQRNKGNFPGRFSGRQFSNSRSEMNVSTLELGDSALYLCASSLRDTNTEAFFGQGTRLTVV.